Below, one T cell receptor beta chain is given with its context. The antigen remains undetermined. This specimen belongs to a study of cytomegalovirus exposure and HLA in healthy donors. Overall study findings and caveats: Fewer N-insertions (relative to the approximately 670-donor mean) were reportedly seen in an Asian-associated ancestry cluster in a later analysis.

Primers: 60 Vbeta forward and 13 Jbeta reverse. Some clones are missing from TCRdb's copy, which holds only in-frame ones; the method was immunoSEQ multiplex PCR. The sample has tens of thousands of clones, and its top ten clones hold approximately 5.1%. Germline assignment: CDR1 MNHEY and CDR2 SMNVEV (reference sequence). This CDR3 contains 15 residues. V shed 6 bases and J shed 4 bases, with 13 bases lying between them. This clonotype originated in a man aged 30-40 years in good health and CMV-seropositive. This chain joins TRBV27 and TRBJ1-6; the D gene is possibly TRBD1 (6 bases). Specimen: PBMCs. The CDR3 region is CASSSHRAYNSPLHF. CDR3 in DNA: TGTGCCAGCAGCTCCCACAGGGCGTATAATTCACCCCTCCACTTT.